Listed below are T cell receptor beta chains from one sample, sequenced in a study of pediatric ulcerative colitis. Clones were sequenced by immunoSEQ multiplex PCR, and TCRdb holds only the in-frame ones, with some missing. The sample contains more than 40,000 clones, around 81% of which appear only once. Sequencing used gut tissue. These receptors all stem from a girl under 18 with moderate ulcerative colitis. Each CDR3 is given with its conserved first and last residue. Each record gives: V gene, J gene, clone size, D gene, CDR3 protein, CDR3 DNA. D genes are given only for firm matches. Size values are once, few and many counts, or a class for expanded clones, and some rows have none.

TRBV7-2	TRBJ2-7	NA	TRBD2	CASSFETSAYEQYF	TGTGCCAGCAGCTTCGAGACTAGCGCCTACGAGCAGTACTTC
TRBV19	TRBJ1-1	NA	NA	CASMRRTGKTEAFF	TGTGCCAGTATGCGGCGAACAGGGAAAACTGAAGCTTTCTTT
TRBV7-8	TRBJ1-5	NA	NA	CASSPGSNQPQHF	TGTGCCAGCAGCCCCGGGAGCAATCAGCCCCAGCATTTT
TRBV7-2	TRBJ2-7	NA	TRBD2	CASSLNSGLSGAEQYF	TGTGCCAGCAGCTTAAATTCGGGACTTAGCGGGGCAGAGCAGTACTTC
TRBV4-3	TRBJ2-3	NA	NA	CASSQEGDPRTDTQYF	TGCGCCAGCAGCCAAGAGGGGGACCCTCGCACAGATACGCAGTATTTT
TRBV27	TRBJ1-1	NA	TRBD1	CASNSLHPTGPMNTEAFF	TGTGCCAGCAACTCTCTCCATCCGACAGGGCCCATGAACACTGAAGCTTTCTTT
TRBV5-4	TRBJ2-5	NA	TRBD2	CASSQGTSGGGLETQYF	TGTGCCAGCAGCCAGGGGACTAGCGGGGGGGGTCTAGAGACCCAGTACTTC
TRBV18	TRBJ2-7	NA	NA	CASSGGGTELYNTYEQYF	TGTGCCAGCTCAGGAGGAGGGACAGAACTCTACAATACCTACGAGCAGTACTTC
TRBV28	TRBJ2-1	NA	TRBD1	CASSLDRVFYNEQFF	TGTGCCAGCAGTTTAGACAGGGTCTTTTACAATGAGCAGTTCTTC
TRBV6-5	TRBJ1-2	NA	TRBD1	CASSRQGLDCTF	TGTGCCAGCAGTAGACAGGGCCTGGACTGCACCTTC
TRBV21-1	TRBJ2-3	NA	NA	CASSKVEFEEDHTDTQYF	TGTGCCAGCAGCAAAGTGGAATTTGAGGAGGACCACACAGATACGCAGTATTTT
TRBV19	TRBJ1-1	few	NA	CASSLTSDTEAFF	TGTGCCAGTAGTCTCACTAGTGACACTGAAGCTTTCTTT
TRBV7-9	TRBJ1-1	NA	NA	CASSSPGSLNTEAFF	TGTGCCAGCAGCTCACCCGGGTCCTTGAACACTGAAGCTTTCTTT
TRBV10-3	TRBJ2-7	NA	NA	CAISDLSYEQYF	TGTGCCATCAGTGATCTCTCCTACGAGCAGTACTTC
TRBV11-2	TRBJ2-7	few	TRBD1	CASSLDRGSQGGYF	TGTGCCAGCAGCCTAGACAGGGGCTCCCAAGGTGGGTACTTC
TRBV7-6	TRBJ2-1	NA	NA	CASSIIGSYNEQFF	TGTGCCAGCAGCATAATCGGGTCTTACAATGAGCAGTTCTTC
TRBV9	TRBJ1-3	NA	NA	CASSVAPVEGTGNTIYF	TGTGCCAGCAGCGTAGCCCCCGTTGAGGGTACTGGAAACACCATATATTTT
TRBV10-3	TRBJ2-7	NA	NA	CAISGTGTYEQYF	TGTGCCATCAGTGGCACAGGGACCTACGAGCAGTACTTC
TRBV30	TRBJ1-1	NA	NA	CASPSGGKNTEAFF	TGTGCCTCGCCTTCGGGGGGGAAGAACACTGAAGCTTTCTTT
TRBV2	TRBJ2-2	NA	NA	CASRVTGSPNTGELFF	TGTGCCAGCAGGGTCACAGGATCCCCGAACACCGGGGAGCTGTTTTTT
TRBV5-6	TRBJ2-1	once	NA	CASSRGQWGTSYNEQFF	TGTGCCAGCAGCAGAGGACAGTGGGGAACCTCCTACAATGAGCAGTTCTTC
TRBV7-9	TRBJ2-1	NA	NA	CASSFGGPIDNEQFF	TGTGCCAGCAGCTTCGGCGGACCCATAGACAATGAGCAGTTCTTC
TRBV4-1	TRBJ2-1	NA	TRBD1	CASSYRGQGSYNEQFF	TGCGCCAGCAGCTATCGTGGACAGGGGTCCTACAATGAGCAGTTCTTC
TRBV18	TRBJ1-5	NA	NA	CASSPLGGNQPQHF	TGTGCCAGCTCACCCCTCGGTGGCAATCAGCCCCAGCATTTT
TRBV19	TRBJ1-5	NA	NA	CASSFGVGASNQPQHF	TGTGCCAGTAGTTTCGGGGTCGGCGCTAGCAATCAGCCCCAGCATTTT
TRBV12-5	TRBJ1-1	NA	TRBD1	CASGRSGTGNTEAFF	TGTGCTAGTGGTCGTTCCGGGACAGGTAACACTGAAGCTTTCTTT
TRBV30	TRBJ2-7	few	NA	CAWSDLGLSLGRQYF	TGTGCCTGGAGTGACCTGGGACTTTCCTTGGGACGGCAGTACTTC
TRBV15	TRBJ2-5	NA	NA	CATSRDLAETQYF	TGTGCCACCAGCAGAGATCTCGCAGAGACCCAGTACTTC
TRBV4-3	TRBJ1-1	few	NA	CASSPSRDLLEAFF	TGCGCCAGCAGCCCCTCCCGGGACCTACTTGAAGCTTTCTTT
TRBV10-3	TRBJ2-3	NA	TRBD2	CAISPGLAGGPISTDTQYF	TGTGCCATCAGCCCAGGACTAGCGGGGGGCCCTATTAGCACAGATACGCAGTATTTT
TRBV7-8	TRBJ1-1	NA	NA	CASSLGGGNTEAFF	TGTGCCAGCAGCTTAGGGGGAGGAAACACTGAAGCTTTCTTT
TRBV7-2	TRBJ2-1	NA	NA	CASSLGRLEQFF	TGTGCCAGCAGCTTAGGCCGATTGGAGCAGTTCTTC
TRBV4-2	TRBJ2-3	once	TRBD1	CASSPLAPGQGADTQYF	TGTGCCAGCAGCCCCCTAGCTCCGGGACAGGGGGCGGATACGCAGTATTTT
TRBV5-4	TRBJ1-1	NA	TRBD1	CASSQGQITEAFF	TGTGCCAGCAGCCAGGGACAGATCACTGAAGCTTTCTTT
TRBV6-1	TRBJ1-5	NA	NA	CASSEARGRFLHQPQHF	TGTGCCAGCAGTGAAGCGCGGGGCAGGTTCCTCCATCAGCCCCAGCATTTT
TRBV7-7	TRBJ1-2	NA	TRBD1	CASSPSRDRDYGYTF	TGTGCCAGCAGCCCCTCACGGGACAGGGACTATGGCTACACCTTC